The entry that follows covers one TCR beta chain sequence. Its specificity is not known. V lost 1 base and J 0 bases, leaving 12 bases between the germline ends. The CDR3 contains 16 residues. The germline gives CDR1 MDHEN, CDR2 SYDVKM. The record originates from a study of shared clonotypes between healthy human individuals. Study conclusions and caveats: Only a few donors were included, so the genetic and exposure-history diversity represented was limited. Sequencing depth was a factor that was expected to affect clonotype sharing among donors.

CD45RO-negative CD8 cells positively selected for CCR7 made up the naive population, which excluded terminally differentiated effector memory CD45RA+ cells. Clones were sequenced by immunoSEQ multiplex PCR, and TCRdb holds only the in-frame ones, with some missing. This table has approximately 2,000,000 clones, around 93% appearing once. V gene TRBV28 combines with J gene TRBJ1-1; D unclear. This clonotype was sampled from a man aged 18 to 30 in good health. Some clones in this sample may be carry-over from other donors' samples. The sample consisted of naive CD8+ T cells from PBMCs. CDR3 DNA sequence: TGTGCCAGCAGTTTATCCCGGGTAGGTCTGAACACTGAAGCTTTCTTT. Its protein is CASSLSRVGLNTEAFF.